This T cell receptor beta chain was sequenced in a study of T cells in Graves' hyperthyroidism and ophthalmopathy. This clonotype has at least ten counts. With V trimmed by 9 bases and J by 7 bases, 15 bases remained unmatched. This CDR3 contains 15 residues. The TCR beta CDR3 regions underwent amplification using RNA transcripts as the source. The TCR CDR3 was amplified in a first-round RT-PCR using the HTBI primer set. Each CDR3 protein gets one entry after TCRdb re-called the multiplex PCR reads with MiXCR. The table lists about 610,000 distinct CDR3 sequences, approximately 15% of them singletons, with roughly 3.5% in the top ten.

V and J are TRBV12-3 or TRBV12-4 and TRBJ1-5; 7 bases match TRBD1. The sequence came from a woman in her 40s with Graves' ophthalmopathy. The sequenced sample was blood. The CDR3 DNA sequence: TGTGCCAGTAGGCACAGGGGTCCCGGCAGGCAGCCCCAGCATTTT. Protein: CASRHRGPGRQPQHF.